The entry below describes one T cell receptor beta chain. Its antigen is unidentified. The repertoire was sequenced with immunoSEQ multiplex PCR; TCRdb's copy has only in-frame clones and lacks some. The table records more than 45,000 clones, around 82% of them present only once. The data are from a study of vaccination effects on CD4 cells after COVID-19. For the study at large: Two recovered convalescent patients were sampled 16 days and one week pre-vaccination.

Antigen-specific CD4+ T cells were first expanded with viral peptide pools by the ViraFEST assay and only then sequenced. Isolating CD4+ T cells followed more than 9 days of culture. PCR showed that the person got SARS-CoV-2 infection at some point between March and December 2020. With 7.5 to 10 ug/ml peptides and around 9.6 IU/ml IL-2, over 1.5 million PBMC per well were cultured. The CDR3 has 17 residues. The clonotype originates from a human donor who had a prior SARS-CoV-2 infection. The sample was CD4+ T cells from PBMCs cultured with HIV peptides, taken before COVID-19 vaccination. Indicated subset: HIV-1 Nef peptide pool negative control/reference culture. The V and J genes are TRBV21-1 and TRBJ2-3; the table gives TRBD2 as D, unverified against the DNA. TRBV21-1 is given as a pseudogene. CDR3: CASSPDGRGGFQDTQYF. The CDR3 DNA follows: TGTGCCAGCAGCCCCGACGGGCGGGGGGGCTTTCAAGATACGCAGTATTTT.